The 31 T cell receptor beta chains listed next were all sequenced from one sample in a study of patients and donors after allogeneic stem cell transplantation. TCRdb re-analysed the RT-PCR reads in MiXCR, keeping a single row per CDR3 protein. The profile shows around 150,000 distinct CDR3 sequences, approximately 30% of them singletons. The specimen was blood, either unsorted or a sorted T cell fraction (not recorded which). The receptors were sampled from a human donor who was either an allogeneic HSCT recipient or a stem cell or donor lymphocyte infusion donor (not recorded which). It is not recorded whose cells these are; they may come from a transplant donor.

The chain carries TRBV10-3 and TRBJ2-5; 13 bases agree with TRBD2. The germline gives CDR1 ENHRY, CDR2 SYGVKD. CDR3 length: 18 residues. V shed 0 bases and J 4 bases; nucleotides not matched to a gene: 8. For the CDR3, the DNA is TGTGCCATCAGTGAGTCAGGACTAGCGGGAGTCCGGACAGAGACCCAGTACTTC. Its protein is CAISESGLAGVRTETQYF.

The chain carries TRBV20-1 and TRBJ1-5; TRBD1 matches at 11 bases. The V segment lost 4 bases and the J segment 6 bases; nucleotides outside the gene matches: 5. This CDR3 region has 14 residues. The germline CDR1 and CDR2 sequences are DFQATT and SNEGSKA (reference sequence). Here the CDR3 DNA reads TGCAGTGCTACAGGACAGGGGGCGCGTCAGCCCCAGCATTTT. Its translation: CSATGQGARQPQHF.

The chain has TRBV27 and TRBJ2-7; 7 bases are shared with TRBD1. Germline assignment: CDR1 MNHEY and CDR2 SMNVEV (reference sequence). The CDR3 loop spans 14 amino acids. The V segment lost 3 bases and the J segment 4 bases; nucleotides outside the gene matches: 6. This chain's CDR3 is CASSFYEGAYEQYF. The CDR3 nucleotides are TGTGCCAGCAGTTTTTATGAGGGGGCATACGAGCAGTACTTC.

This clonotype was recorded a few times. The chain carries TRBV11-2 and TRBJ2-3; the match to TRBD2 covers 8 bases. The germline V gene has CDR1 SGHAT and CDR2 FQNNGV. V gave up 1 base and J gave up 1 base; unmatched junction bases: 13. This CDR3 is 19 amino acids long. This CDR3 is CASSLGGGRPPGGTDTQYF. The CDR3 coding sequence is TGTGCCAGCAGCTTAGGTGGCGGGAGGCCTCCTGGGGGCACAGATACGCAGTATTTT.

The genes are TRBV5-1 and TRBJ1-2; D is possibly TRBD1 (5 bases). This CDR3 is 14 amino acids long. Germline V gene sequence: CDR1 SGHRS, CDR2 YFSETQ. Trimming removed 3 bases at V and 5 bases at J, with 14 bases between. CDR3 protein: CASSSRGTFYGYTF. Here the CDR3 DNA reads TGCGCCAGCAGCTCACGCGGGACTTTTTATGGCTACACCTTC. Combining the CDR3 with reference TRBV5-1 and TRBJ1-2 gives the whole variable domain KAGVTQTPRYLIKTRGQQVTLSCSPISGHRSVSWYQQTPGQGLQFLFEYFSETQRNKGNFPGRFSGRQFSNSRSEMNVSTLELGDSALYLCASSSRGTFYGYTFGSGTRLTVV.

The gene calls are TRBV7-2 and TRBJ2-1; 8 bases are a match to TRBD2. The CDR3 is 14 amino acids. Germline V gene data show CDR1 as SGHTA and CDR2 as FQGNSA. CDR3 amino acids: CAIPERETNNEQFF. CDR3 in DNA: TGTGCTATTCCTGAGCGGGAGACAAACAATGAGCAGTTCTTC.

This clonotype was recorded many times. The CDR3 bases are TGCGCCAGCAGCCGGACTTACCCCGGGGAGCTGTTTTTT. This sequence encodes CASSRTYPGELFF. The chain carries TRBV4-3 and TRBJ2-2; possible D gene TRBD2, 5 bases. V was trimmed by 4 bases and J by 6 bases, leaving 9 bases between them. In germline, CDR1 is LGHNA, CDR2 YSLEER. The CDR3 length is 13 residues.

This sequence joins TRBV12-3 or TRBV12-4 and TRBJ2-7; 10 bases map to TRBD1. With 6 bases clipped from V and 2 bases from J, the junction kept 7 bases outside the gene matches. This CDR3 is built from 15 residues. CDR3 DNA sequence: TGTGCCAGCAGGGGGACAGGGGTCCCCCCCTACGAGCAGTACTTC. Translation gives CASRGTGVPPYEQYF.

The J gene is TRBJ2-3, the V gene TRBV12-3 or TRBV12-4; 13 positions agree with TRBD2. V dropped 6 bases and J dropped 2; count of bases not matched to a gene: 5. This CDR3 comprises 16 residues. CDR3 loop: CASSKLAGGLTDTQYF. In DNA form, the CDR3 reads TGTGCCAGCAGCAAACTAGCGGGAGGGCTCACAGATACGCAGTATTTT.

This clonotype has more than one count but fewer than ten. The rearrangement joins TRBV12-3 or TRBV12-4 to TRBJ2-4; 7 bases are shared with TRBD1. The CDR3 spans 15 residues. Trimming removed 6 bases from V and 1 base from J; junction bases left unmatched: 6. Here the CDR3 DNA reads TGTGCCAGCAGCCCTAAGGGGGCCGCCAAAAACATTCAGTACTTC. This gives the protein CASSPKGAAKNIQYF.

This clonotype was seen a handful of times. The chain uses TRBV6-6 and TRBJ1-6; 8 bases match TRBD1. The CDR3 totals 15 residues. The germline gives CDR1 MNHNY, CDR2 SVGAGI (reference sequence). V shed 0 bases, J shed 9 bases, and the junction held 4 bases outside the gene matches. The CDR3 DNA sequence: TGTGCCAGCAGTTACTCGAACAGGGGGGGTTCACCCCTCCACTTT. Amino acid sequence: CASSYSNRGGSPLHF.

J is TRBJ1-4 and V is TRBV6-6; D might be TRBD1 (5 bases). CDR3 length: 18 amino acids. The V gene lost 1 base and the J gene lost 9 bases, with 24 bases spanning the gap. CDR1 is MNHNY and CDR2 is SVGAGI in the germline V gene (reference sequence). CDR3 loop: CASSYFSGTGRIMKKLFF. CDR3 coding DNA: TGTGCCAGCAGTTACTTTTCCGGGACCGGGAGAATAATGAAAAAACTGTTTTTT.

Worth noting for this clonotype: Compared with germline, one end of the junction differs, possibly owing to a read error. The rearrangement uses TRBV10-3 and TRBJ1-6; unclear D gene. Germline V CDR1 and CDR2: ENHRY, SYGVKD. The CDR3 is 14 residues long. This chain's CDR3 is CATSSPSYNSPLHF. The CDR3 DNA reads as TGTGCCACCAGTTCTCCCTCCTATAATTCACCCCTCCACTTT.

This clonotype showed up just a few times. The gene calls are TRBV20-1 and TRBJ1-5; TRBD1 matches at 7 bases. In germline, CDR1 is DFQATT, CDR2 SNEGSKA (reference sequence). The CDR3 spans 13 residues. V lost 5 bases and J lost 11; bases outside the gene matches: 12. The CDR3, as DNA: TGCAGTGCTCTCGGGACAGCCCCTGGGGCCCAGCATTTT. Its translation is CSALGTAPGAQHF.

The chain joins TRBV12-3 or TRBV12-4 to TRBJ2-5, with a tentative D call TRBD2 (6 bases). V was clipped by 5 bases and J by 4 bases, with 11 bases between them. This CDR3 region has 13 residues. The CDR3 loop reads CASSTGGSETQYF. DNA of the CDR3: TGTGCCAGCAGTACAGGAGGGTCAGAGACCCAGTACTTC.

The sample holds one count of this clonotype. This chain links TRBV7-9 with TRBJ2-7, with D unresolved. The CDR3 consists of 13 residues. Germline values: CDR1 SEHNR, CDR2 FQNEAQ (reference sequence). Between the trimmed V and J ends, which lost 4 bases and 2 bases, there was a span of 9 bases. The DNA of the CDR3 is TGTGCCAGCAGCTGGGCAGGAACCTACGAGCAGTACTTC. It encodes CASSWAGTYEQYF.

CDR3 DNA: TGTGCCAGCAGTTTATCAGCGGGAGGGCCCGGGGAGCAGTACTTC. It encodes CASSLSAGGPGEQYF. V is TRBV12-3 or TRBV12-4 and J is TRBJ2-7, with 10 bases that match TRBD2. J lost 7 bases, V lost 2 bases, and 8 bases had no gene match. The CDR3 sequence is 15 residues long.

The chain recombines TRBV20-1 with TRBJ1-2; a possible D gene is TRBD1 (6 bases). V gave up 0 bases and J gave up 6 bases, with 17 bases separating them. The germline V gene has CDR1 DFQATT and CDR2 SNEGSKA (reference sequence). This CDR3 contains 15 residues. CDR3 sequence reads: CSAREGYGTTDGYTF. Here the CDR3 DNA reads TGCAGTGCTAGAGAAGGATACGGGACAACGGATGGCTACACCTTC.

Here the CDR3 reads CASSQDARGFGYTF. DNA of the CDR3: TGTGCCAGCAGCCAAGATGCCAGGGGGTTTGGCTACACCTTC. V usage is TRBV4-2 and J usage is TRBJ1-2; the match to TRBD1 covers 7 bases. CDR1 is LGHNA, CDR2 YNFKEQ, per germline. The CDR3 totals 14 residues. The ends lost 0 bases at V and 7 bases at J; junction bases unmatched: 5.

In its sample, this clonotype was seen a few times. This chain joins TRBV20-1 and TRBJ1-5; the D gene is possibly TRBD1 (6 bases). CDR3 length: 14 amino acids. Germline CDR1 is DFQATT and CDR2 is SNEGSKA (reference sequence). V was clipped by 6 bases and J by 0 bases, with 12 bases between them. The CDR3 DNA reads as TGCAGTGCGGTTCAGGGGTATAGCAATCAGCCCCAGCATTTT. This codes for CSAVQGYSNQPQHF.

The chain combines TRBV15 with TRBJ2-5, with D unclear. Trimming cost V 0 bases and J 3 bases, with 8 bases left between them. The CDR3 totals 14 residues. CDR1 and CDR2 (germline): LNHNV, YYDKDF (reference sequence). CDR3 nucleotides: TGTGCCACCAGCAGAGATCGGTCGAAAGAGACCCAGTACTTC. This encodes CATSRDRSKETQYF.

The chain couples TRBV5-8 to TRBJ1-5; D possibly corresponds to TRBD1 (6 bases). The CDR3 spans 16 residues. Germline V gene data show CDR1 as SGHTS and CDR2 as YDEGEE. Trimming removed 2 bases from V and 4 bases from J, with 16 bases in between. CDR3 amino acids: CASSFGQMAPNQPQHF. Written as DNA, the CDR3 is TGTGCCAGCAGCTTCGGACAGATGGCCCCAAATCAGCCCCAGCATTTT.

The V call is TRBV28, the J call TRBJ1-2; D possibly corresponds to TRBD1 (5 bases). The germline CDR1 and CDR2 sequences are MDHEN and SYDVKM. V was clipped by 6 bases and J by 4 bases, with 12 bases between them. The length of the CDR3 is 13 residues. CDR3 coding DNA: TGTGCCAGCAGACCAGGACAATCCTATGGCTACACCTTC. Translating gives CASRPGQSYGYTF.

This clonotype appeared a few times. This sequence joins TRBV5-1 and TRBJ2-1, with a possible D match to TRBD2 (5 bases). The CDR3 consists of 15 residues. Germline values: CDR1 SGHRS, CDR2 YFSETQ. V dropped 1 base and J dropped 8 bases, with 16 bases sitting between them. The CDR3 here is CASSLSGASTDEQFF. Here the CDR3 DNA reads TGCGCCAGCAGCTTGAGCGGTGCTAGCACGGATGAGCAGTTCTTC.

The genes are TRBV12-5 and TRBJ1-2; D might be TRBD1 (5 bases). CDR3 length equals 14 residues. Trimming removed 1 base from V and 4 bases from J, with 10 bases in between. Germline V gene sequence: CDR1 LGHNT, CDR2 FRNRAP. The CDR3 sequence: CASGLAAGTYGYTF. CDR3 nucleotides: TGTGCTAGTGGTTTGGCCGCGGGGACCTATGGCTACACCTTC. Combining the CDR3 with reference TRBV12-5 and TRBJ1-2 gives the whole variable domain DARVTQTPRHKVTEMGQEVTMRCQPILGHNTVFWYRQTMMQGLELLAYFRNRAPLDDSGMPKDRFSAEMPDATLATLKIQPSEPRDSAVYFCASGLAAGTYGYTFGSGTRLTVV.

This chain links TRBV13 with TRBJ2-2, with D unresolved. CDR3 length equals 13 residues. Germline V gives CDR1 PRHDT, CDR2 FYEKMQ (reference sequence). The V end lost 3 bases, the J end lost 5 bases, and 7 bases lay between the germline ends. The CDR3 region is CASSFLYTGELFF. The CDR3 DNA is TGTGCCAGCAGCTTCCTATATACCGGGGAGCTGTTTTTT.

The V gene is TRBV20-1, the J gene TRBJ2-1; D is undetermined. Germline CDR1 reads DFQATT; CDR2 reads SNEGSKA (reference sequence). The CDR3 spans 13 residues. Trimming took off 3 bases at V and 6 bases at J, with 12 bases between the two ends. The CDR3 nucleotides read TGCAGTGCTAGTCCTCCCGAACCCAATGAGCAGTTCTTC. It yields the protein CSASPPEPNEQFF.

J is TRBJ1-1 and V is TRBV15; no definite D call. This CDR3 comprises 16 residues. CDR1 and CDR2 from the germline V gene are LNHNV and YYDKDF (reference sequence). V gave up 3 bases and J gave up 1 base, with 15 bases separating them. CDR3 DNA sequence: TGTGCCACCAGCAGTCCCTGGGTGGCAGAGAACACTGAAGCTTTCTTT. This sequence encodes CATSSPWVAENTEAFF. The full variable domain, completed using reference TRBV15 and TRBJ1-1, is DAMVIQNPRYQVTQFGKPVTLSCSQTLNHNVMYWYQQKSSQAPKLLFHYYDKDFNNEADTPDNFQSRRPNTSFCFLDIRSPGLGDTAMYLCATSSPWVAENTEAFFGQGTRLTVV.

The rearrangement links TRBV12-3 or TRBV12-4 to TRBJ2-3, with unresolved D. Trimming shortened V by 6 bases and J by 4 bases, and 14 bases separated the two germline ends. The CDR3 length is 14 residues. CDR3: CASRGPGSADTQYF. CDR3 DNA: TGTGCCAGCAGAGGACCCGGATCGGCAGATACGCAGTATTTT.

The chain is built from TRBV7-9 and TRBJ2-7; D unresolved. The CDR3 is made up of 13 amino acids. Trimming shortened V by 5 bases and J by 5 bases, and 13 bases separated the two germline ends. Per germline, CDR1 SEHNR and CDR2 FQNEAQ (reference sequence). The CDR3 DNA follows: TGTGCCAGCAGCGGATCTGTTGGGGACGAGCAGTACTTC. It yields the protein CASSGSVGDEQYF.

There are a few counts of this clonotype. V and J are TRBV12-3 or TRBV12-4 and TRBJ1-5, with D possibly TRBD1 on 6 matching bases. The CDR3 contains 13 residues. V lost 7 bases and J lost 8, with 15 bases in between. In DNA form, the CDR3 reads TGTGCCAGCAACCTGAGGGGGATGGAGCCCCAGCATTTT. It codes for CASNLRGMEPQHF.